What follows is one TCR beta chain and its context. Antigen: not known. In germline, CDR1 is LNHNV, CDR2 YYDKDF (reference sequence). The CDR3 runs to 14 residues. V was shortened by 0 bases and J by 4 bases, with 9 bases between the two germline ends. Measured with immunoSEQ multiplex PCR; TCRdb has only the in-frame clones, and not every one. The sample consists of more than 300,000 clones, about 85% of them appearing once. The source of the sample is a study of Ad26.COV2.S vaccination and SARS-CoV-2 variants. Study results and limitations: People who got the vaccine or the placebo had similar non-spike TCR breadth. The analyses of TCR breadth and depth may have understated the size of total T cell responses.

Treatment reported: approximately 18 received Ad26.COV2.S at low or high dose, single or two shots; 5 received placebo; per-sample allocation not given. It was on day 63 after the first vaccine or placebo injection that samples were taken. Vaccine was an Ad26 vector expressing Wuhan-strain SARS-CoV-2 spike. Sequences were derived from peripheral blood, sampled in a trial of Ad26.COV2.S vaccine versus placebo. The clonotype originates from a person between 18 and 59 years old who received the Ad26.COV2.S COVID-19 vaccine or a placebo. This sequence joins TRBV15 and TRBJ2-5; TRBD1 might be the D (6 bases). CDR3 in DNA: TGTGCCACCAGCAGAGATCAGGGGCGAGAGACCCAGTACTTC. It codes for CATSRDQGRETQYF.